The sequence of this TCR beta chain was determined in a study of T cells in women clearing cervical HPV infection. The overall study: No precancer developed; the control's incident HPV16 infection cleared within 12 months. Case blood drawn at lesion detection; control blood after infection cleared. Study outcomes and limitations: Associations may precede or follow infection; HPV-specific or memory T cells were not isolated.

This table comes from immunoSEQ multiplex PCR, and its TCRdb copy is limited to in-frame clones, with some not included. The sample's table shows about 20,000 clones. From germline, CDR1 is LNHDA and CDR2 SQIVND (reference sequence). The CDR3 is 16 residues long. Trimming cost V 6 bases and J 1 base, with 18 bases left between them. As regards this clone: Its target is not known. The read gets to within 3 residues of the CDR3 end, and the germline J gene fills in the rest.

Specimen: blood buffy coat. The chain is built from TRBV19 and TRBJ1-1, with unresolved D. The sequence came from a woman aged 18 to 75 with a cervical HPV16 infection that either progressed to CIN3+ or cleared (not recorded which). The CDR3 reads CASRKISPRANTEAFF. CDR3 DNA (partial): TGTGCCAGTAGGAAAATTTCACCGCGGGCGAACACTGAA.